Listed below are T cell receptor beta chains from one sample, sequenced in a study of early T cells in non-severe SARS-CoV-2 infection. TCRdb used MiXCR to reprocess the 5' RACE reads, holding one entry per CDR3 protein. The sample consists of 100,000 to 140,000 distinct CDR3 sequences, approximately 12% of them appearing once. The sample consisted of whole blood. All receptors come from an adult who was a healthcare worker with PCR-confirmed SARS-CoV-2 infection or an uninfected control (not recorded which). CDR3s include the opening cysteine and the closing phenylalanine or tryptophan. The order of the fields is CDR3 DNA, CDR3 protein, clone size, V gene, CDR3 length, J gene, D gene. D genes are given only for firm matches. Where a row states a size, it is once, few, many or the class of an expanded clone; other rows omit it.

CDR3nt: TGTGCCAGCAGTCTTACAGGGGCCGAAAAACTGTTTTTT
CDR3aa: CASSLTGAEKLFF
abundance: NA
v_gene: TRBV6-6
len: 13
j_gene: TRBJ1-4
d_gene: TRBD1

CDR3nt: TGTGCCATAGCGAATGTAGCGGGAGGGCCTATACCAGATACGCAGTATTTT
CDR3aa: CAIANVAGGPIPDTQYF
abundance: many
v_gene: TRBV10-3
len: 17
j_gene: TRBJ2-3
d_gene: TRBD2

CDR3nt: TGTGCCAGCAGTTACCGTCGGATCCGCGAGCAGTACTTC
CDR3aa: CASSYRRIREQYF
abundance: few
v_gene: TRBV6-2/TRBV6-3
len: 13
j_gene: TRBJ2-7
d_gene: NA

CDR3nt: TGTGCCAGCAGCGCAGAGGGTACTGAAGCTTTCTTT
CDR3aa: CASSAEGTEAFF
abundance: few
v_gene: TRBV7-9
len: 12
j_gene: TRBJ1-1
d_gene: NA

CDR3nt: TGTGCCAGCAGCTCCGTCCGGGACAGGGGTGGTGAAGTTTTCTTT
CDR3aa: CASSSVRDRGGEVFF
abundance: many
v_gene: TRBV7-9
len: 15
j_gene: TRBJ1-1
d_gene: TRBD1

CDR3nt: TGTGCCATCAGTGAGTCGGTGAAGGTAGTAAACACTGAAGCTTTCTTT
CDR3aa: CAISESVKVVNTEAFF
abundance: few
v_gene: TRBV10-3
len: 16
j_gene: TRBJ1-1
d_gene: NA

CDR3nt: TGTGCCTGGAAATCGAGGATTTTCTACTCTGGAAACACCATATATTTT
CDR3aa: CAWKSRIFYSGNTIYF
abundance: NA
v_gene: TRBV30
len: 16
j_gene: TRBJ1-3
d_gene: NA

CDR3nt: TGCGCCAGCACAGGACAGGTGAATCAGCCCCAGCATTTT
CDR3aa: CASTGQVNQPQHF
abundance: few
v_gene: TRBV10-2
len: 13
j_gene: TRBJ1-5
d_gene: TRBD1

CDR3nt: TGTGCCAGCAGTAACACCCCCGGGACTAGGATCAACGGGACCCAGTACTTC
CDR3aa: CASSNTPGTRINGTQYF
abundance: few
v_gene: TRBV7-2
len: 17
j_gene: TRBJ2-5
d_gene: TRBD2

CDR3nt: TGTGCCAGCAGTGATCAAACAGGGACCTACGAGCAGTACTTC
CDR3aa: CASSDQTGTYEQYF
abundance: NA
v_gene: TRBV25-1
len: 14
j_gene: TRBJ2-7
d_gene: NA

CDR3nt: TGTGCCTGGAGTGTAATTGAAGGAACTGAAGCTTTCTTT
CDR3aa: CAWSVIEGTEAFF
abundance: many
v_gene: TRBV30
len: 13
j_gene: TRBJ1-1
d_gene: NA

CDR3nt: TGTGCCAGCAGTGACCCAGGGGACGAGCAGTACTTC
CDR3aa: CASSDPGDEQYF
abundance: many
v_gene: TRBV12-3/TRBV12-4
len: 12
j_gene: TRBJ2-7
d_gene: NA

CDR3nt: TGTGCCAGCAGCCTCAAGACAGGCACCCGCTATGGCTACACCTTC
CDR3aa: CASSLKTGTRYGYTF
abundance: few
v_gene: TRBV13
len: 15
j_gene: TRBJ1-2
d_gene: NA

CDR3nt: TGTGCCAGCAGTGAGTTCGTCTGGCTCGGGCAATCTCCCTACGAGCAGTACTTC
CDR3aa: CASSEFVWLGQSPYEQYF
abundance: many
v_gene: TRBV6-1
len: 18
j_gene: TRBJ2-7
d_gene: NA

CDR3nt: TGTGCCAGCAGTGTCCTCGCGGGAGGGGGGAATGAGCAGTTCTTC
CDR3aa: CASSVLAGGGNEQFF
abundance: NA
v_gene: TRBV6-1
len: 15
j_gene: TRBJ2-1
d_gene: TRBD2

CDR3nt: TGCAGTGCTAGCCACACAGGGAGCTCCTACAATGAGCAGTTCTTC
CDR3aa: CSASHTGSSYNEQFF
abundance: NA
v_gene: TRBV20-1
len: 15
j_gene: TRBJ2-1
d_gene: NA

CDR3nt: TGTGCCAGCAGCTTAGTTGGCGAGACTGAAGCTTTCTTT
CDR3aa: CASSLVGETEAFF
abundance: NA
v_gene: TRBV7-9
len: 13
j_gene: TRBJ1-1
d_gene: NA

CDR3nt: TGTGCCAGCAGCTTGGGGGACAGGGGTTTTGCGGAGACCCAGTACTTC
CDR3aa: CASSLGDRGFAETQYF
abundance: few
v_gene: TRBV7-2
len: 16
j_gene: TRBJ2-5
d_gene: TRBD1

CDR3nt: TGTGCCAGCAGTCCTCAATGGACAGGGGGCAACACTGAAGCTTTCTTT
CDR3aa: CASSPQWTGGNTEAFF
abundance: many
v_gene: TRBV28
len: 16
j_gene: TRBJ1-1
d_gene: TRBD1

CDR3nt: TGCAGTGCTCAGACAGGGGGTTCTATCACTGAAGCTTTCTTT
CDR3aa: CSAQTGGSITEAFF
abundance: many
v_gene: TRBV20-1
len: 14
j_gene: TRBJ1-1
d_gene: TRBD1

CDR3nt: TGCGCCAGCAGCCCGAGGCAGGGACCCTCTGGAAACACCATATATTTT
CDR3aa: CASSPRQGPSGNTIYF
abundance: NA
v_gene: TRBV5-1
len: 16
j_gene: TRBJ1-3
d_gene: NA

CDR3nt: TGTGCCAGCAGCCCTCGCCTCCGCGGGTATGGCTACACCTTC
CDR3aa: CASSPRLRGYGYTF
abundance: many
v_gene: TRBV6-2/TRBV6-3
len: 14
j_gene: TRBJ1-2
d_gene: NA

CDR3nt: TGTGCCACCTCCCGGGACTCCTTATACGAGCAGTACTTC
CDR3aa: CATSRDSLYEQYF
abundance: many
v_gene: TRBV6-2/TRBV6-3
len: 13
j_gene: TRBJ2-7
d_gene: NA

CDR3nt: TGTGCCAGCAGCCCATCCTGGACAGGGGACGAGCAGTACTTC
CDR3aa: CASSPSWTGDEQYF
abundance: many
v_gene: TRBV11-3
len: 14
j_gene: TRBJ2-7
d_gene: TRBD1